Below, 28 T cell receptor beta chains from the same sample are listed, as sequenced in a study of T cells in Graves' hyperthyroidism and ophthalmopathy. From RNA transcripts, TCR beta CDR3 regions were amplified. RT-PCR in the first round (using the HTBI primer set) targeted the TCR CDR3. TCRdb re-derived calls from the multiplex PCR reads in MiXCR, one entry per CDR3 protein. The table lists 650,000 to 700,000 distinct CDR3 sequences, roughly a sixth of them singletons. The sequenced material came from blood. Every receptor here comes from a man aged 45 to 65 with Graves' hyperthyroidism.

This clonotype has a handful of counts. CDR3 sequence: CSALTGSGANVLTF. DNA of the CDR3: TGCAGTGCTTTAACAGGGTCTGGGGCCAACGTCCTGACTTTC. This chain links TRBV20-1 with TRBJ2-6; TRBD1 might be the D (6 bases). CDR1 DFQATT and CDR2 SNEGSKA come from the germline V gene (reference sequence). The CDR3 spans 14 residues. Trimming shortened V by 5 bases and J by 1 base, and 9 bases separated the two germline ends.

There are many counts of this clonotype. This chain joins TRBV6-2 or TRBV6-3 and TRBJ1-2; TRBD1 matches at 9 bases. The trim removed 8 bases at V and 8 bases at J, leaving 9 bases unmatched. The germline gives CDR1 MNHEY, CDR2 SVGEGT. CDR3 length equals 13 residues. CDR3 nucleotide sequence: TGTGCCAGCGAACAGGGGGCCTCCCGGGGCTACACCTTC. This codes for CASEQGASRGYTF.

This clonotype came up many times. The genes are TRBV6-5 and TRBJ2-7; maybe TRBD1 (6 bases). Trimming left V 1 base short and J 2 bases short, with 9 bases between. This CDR3 is built from 14 residues. Per the germline V gene, CDR1 is MNHEY and CDR2 is SVGAGI. The CDR3 nucleotides read TGTGCCAGCAGTTACTGGGACACGACCTACGAGCAGTACTTC. It translates to CASSYWDTTYEQYF.

The chain is built from TRBV6-9 and TRBJ1-2; D unclear. V lost 8 bases and J lost 3, with 13 bases in between. Germline V lookup: CDR1 MNHGY, CDR2 SVAAGI. CDR3 length: 13 amino acids. The CDR3 bases are TGTGCCAGCGGTTTAGGACTTTACTATGGCTACACCTTC. Encoded protein: CASGLGLYYGYTF.

This clonotype turned up a few times. This chain links TRBV19 with TRBJ1-5; D is undetermined. Germline V gene lookup returns CDR1 LNHDA and CDR2 SQIVND (reference sequence). This CDR3 is 15 amino acids long. V was trimmed by 3 bases and J by 2 bases, leaving 11 bases between them. The CDR3 DNA reads as TGTGCCAGTAGTATTGGGTGGCAGGGCAATCAGCCCCAGCATTTT. This translates into CASSIGWQGNQPQHF.

The chain joins TRBV28 to TRBJ2-7, with D tentatively TRBD1 (5 bases). Germline V CDR1 and CDR2: MDHEN, SYDVKM. V was trimmed by 7 bases and J by 7 bases, leaving 17 bases between them. CDR3 length: 13 amino acids. The CDR3 loop reads CASTPPGLGEQYF. The DNA for the CDR3 is TGTGCCAGCACCCCCCCAGGGCTGGGGGAGCAGTACTTC.

The table lists this clonotype with a count of one. The chain uses TRBV11-2 and TRBJ2-1, with D perhaps matching TRBD2 (5 bases). The V gene's germline CDR1 is SGHAT and CDR2 FQNNGV. The CDR3 has 13 residues. V lost 6 bases and J lost 8, with 14 bases in between. CDR3 amino acids: CASRQITRDEQFF. The CDR3 DNA reads TGTGCCAGCAGACAGATCACGAGGGATGAGCAGTTCTTC. The complete variable domain, with remaining parts taken from reference TRBV11-2 and TRBJ2-1, reads EAGVAQSPRYKIIEKRQSVAFWCNPISGHATLYWYQQILGQGPKLLIQFQNNGVVDDSQLPKDRFSAERLKGVDSTLKIQPAKLEDSAVYLCASRQITRDEQFFGPGTRLTVL.

This clonotype was seen ten or more times. The rearrangement links TRBV2 to TRBJ1-4; D remains ambiguous. The germline V gene has CDR1 SNHLY and CDR2 FYNNEI. Trimming cost V 2 bases and J 8 bases, with 6 bases left between them. The length of the CDR3 is 12 residues. This CDR3 reads CASSETVEKLFF. DNA of the CDR3: TGTGCCAGCAGTGAAACGGTGGAAAAACTGTTTTTT.

The chain is built from TRBV19 and TRBJ1-5; a weak D match, TRBD1 (6 bases). Trimming removed 2 bases at V and 7 bases at J, with 9 bases between. This CDR3 has 13 amino acids. Germline CDR1 and CDR2: LNHDA and SQIVND (reference sequence). CDR3 DNA: TGTGCCAGTAGTATAACAGGGTCACAGCCCCAGCATTTT. Translated, it gives CASSITGSQPQHF.

Comments on this clonotype: This could be a read error, since a much larger clone is one nucleotide away. The chain carries TRBV11-2 and TRBJ1-1, with a possible D match to TRBD1 (5 bases). The V and J ends lost 0 bases and 5 bases respectively, with 10 bases between them. The CDR3 extends over 14 amino acids. CDR1 and CDR2 (germline): SGHAT, FQNNGV. The CDR3 protein is CASSLEGPGTEAFF. The CDR3, as DNA: TGTGCCAGCAGCTTAGAGGGGCCAGGGACTGAAGCTTTCTTT.

In this sample, this clonotype turned up a few times. The gene calls are TRBV12-3 or TRBV12-4 and TRBJ1-2; TRBD1 matches at 7 bases. Losses at the gene ends were 6 bases for V and 4 bases for J; bases not matched to a gene: 11. CDR3 length: 15 residues. The CDR3 loop is CASSSAETGSYGYTF. CDR3 in DNA: TGTGCCAGCAGCTCCGCTGAGACAGGGTCCTATGGCTACACCTTC.

A few counts support this clonotype. This rearrangement joins TRBV7-6 to TRBJ2-2; tentatively, D is TRBD2 (6 bases). This CDR3 has 19 amino acids. V lost 0 bases and J lost 5, with 22 bases in between. Germline lookup yields CDR1 SGHVS and CDR2 FNYEAQ. CDR3 region: CASSLAATIAAGRTGELFF. The CDR3 nucleotides read TGTGCCAGCAGCTTAGCCGCCACGATAGCGGCAGGACGGACCGGGGAGCTGTTTTTT.

In this sample, this clonotype turned up a few times. The chain employs TRBV28 and TRBJ2-7; 9 bases are a match to TRBD2. V lost 8 bases to trimming and J lost 3 bases; unmatched junction nucleotides: 2. Germline CDR1 reads MDHEN; CDR2 reads SYDVKM. The CDR3 runs to 12 residues. The CDR3 loop is CASGREGYEQYF. CDR3 in DNA: TGTGCCAGCGGGCGGGAGGGCTACGAGCAGTACTTC.

This clonotype was seen many times. The chain employs TRBV27 and TRBJ2-3; possibly TRBD1 for D (6 bases). Per germline, CDR1 MNHEY and CDR2 SMNVEV (reference sequence). The CDR3 covers 16 residues. Trimming cost V 5 bases and J 0 bases, with 15 bases left between them. CDR3 DNA: TGTGCCAGCAGTCCCCCCAGGGGAAATAGCACAGATACGCAGTATTTT. Its protein is CASSPPRGNSTDTQYF.

This clonotype was seen a few times. This chain's CDR3 is CATPTREEGTGELFF. The CDR3 DNA is TGTGCCACCCCAACACGGGAGGAGGGCACCGGGGAGCTGTTTTTT. The chain uses TRBV15 and TRBJ2-2, with TRBD2 matching 7 bases. The V gene end was trimmed by 8 bases and the J gene end by 4 bases; junction bases not matched to a gene: 10. Germline V gene data show CDR1 as LNHNV and CDR2 as YYDKDF (reference sequence). The CDR3 is made up of 15 amino acids.

In this sample, this clonotype turned up a few times. Written as DNA, the CDR3 is TGTGCCAGCTCACCACGGGAGGGCAACGAGCAGTACTTC. Translating it yields CASSPREGNEQYF. The J gene is TRBJ2-7, the V gene TRBV18; 7 bases line up with TRBD2. The CDR3 covers 13 residues. CDR1 KGHSH and CDR2 LQKENI come from the germline V gene. The V gene end was trimmed by 1 base and the J gene end by 5 bases; junction bases not matched to a gene: 2.

V is TRBV5-1 and J is TRBJ1-2; D gene unclear. Looked up from germline, CDR1 is SGHRS and CDR2 is YFSETQ. The CDR3 consists of 14 residues. Trimming removed 0 bases at V and 6 bases at J, with 12 bases between. CDR3 protein: CASSLEPANDGYTF. CDR3 sequence (DNA): TGCGCCAGCAGCTTGGAGCCAGCAAACGATGGCTACACCTTC.

At least ten counts were recorded for this clonotype. This chain links TRBV30 with TRBJ1-4, with a possible D match to TRBD1 (5 bases). The V gene lost 1 base and the J gene lost 13 bases, with 13 bases spanning the gap. Germline V gives CDR1 GTSNPN, CDR2 SVGIG (reference sequence). The CDR3 sequence is 12 residues long. This chain's CDR3 is CAWSADSDGLFF. The CDR3 nucleotides read TGTGCCTGGAGTGCCGACAGCGATGGACTGTTTTTT.

This chain uses TRBV29-1 with TRBJ2-3; D is unclear. V lost 3 bases to trimming and J lost 2 bases, with 12 bases between them. From germline, CDR1 is SQVTM and CDR2 ANQGSEA. CDR3 length: 14 residues. CDR3: CSVELLTFTDTQYF. CDR3 nucleotides: TGCAGCGTTGAGTTGCTAACGTTCACAGATACGCAGTATTTT.

This clonotype has a count of ten or more. J is TRBJ2-5 and V is TRBV20-1; the D is unclear. The CDR3 is 14 residues long. CDR1 and CDR2 (germline): DFQATT, SNEGSKA (reference sequence). V shed 2 bases and J shed 5 bases, with 15 bases lying between them. CDR3 sequence: CSARWQNNGETQYF. CDR3 sequence (DNA): TGCAGTGCTAGATGGCAAAATAACGGGGAGACCCAGTACTTC.

This clonotype has only a few counts. The rearrangement joins TRBV20-1 to TRBJ1-5, with D maybe TRBD1 (6 bases). V was cut by 6 bases and J by 5 bases, with 17 bases left in between. This CDR3 comprises 14 residues. The germline gives CDR1 DFQATT, CDR2 SNEGSKA (reference sequence). CDR3 in DNA: TGCAGTGCGGCCGGGAGGACAGCCGATCAGCCCCAGCATTTT. Encoded protein: CSAAGRTADQPQHF.

This clonotype was counted ten times or more. The chain uses TRBV11-2 and TRBJ2-6; possibly TRBD1 for D (5 bases). V lost 0 bases and J lost 1, with 10 bases in between. CDR1 is SGHAT, CDR2 FQNNGV, per germline. The CDR3 has 17 amino acids. CDR3 sequence: CASSLDQAGSGANVLTF. In nucleotides, the CDR3 is TGTGCCAGCAGCTTAGATCAGGCAGGGTCTGGGGCCAACGTCCTGACTTTC.

The gene calls are TRBV19 and TRBJ2-5; TRBD1 agrees at 7 bases. J lost 5 bases, V lost 6 bases, and 6 bases had no gene match. Germline V gene data show CDR1 as LNHDA and CDR2 as SQIVND (reference sequence). This CDR3 spans 13 amino acids. CDR3 nucleotides: TGTGCCAGTAGCTCGACAGGGCCCGAGACCCAGTACTTC. This translates into CASSSTGPETQYF.

On this clonotype: The junction does not match germline at one end; this may be a read error. The gene calls are TRBV5-1 and TRBJ2-6; 7 bases agree with TRBD1. The germline V gene has CDR1 SGHRS and CDR2 YFSETQ. The CDR3 spans 13 residues. The CDR3 coding sequence is TGCGCCGGCACTCACACAGGGGCCGACGTCCTGACTTTC. It codes for CAGTHTGADVLTF.

The chain joins TRBV30 to TRBJ2-7; TRBD2 matches at 11 bases. Germline assignment: CDR1 GTSNPN and CDR2 SVGIG (reference sequence). V was pared by 0 bases and J by 7 bases, with 8 bases of the junction left unmatched. The CDR3 loop spans 15 amino acids. CDR3 amino acids: CAWSVPVAGGPEQYF. DNA for the CDR3: TGTGCCTGGAGTGTACCGGTAGCGGGAGGGCCGGAGCAGTACTTC.

The V gene is TRBV14, the J gene TRBJ2-4, with no clear D. CDR3 length: 15 amino acids. Germline V gene sequence: CDR1 SGHDN, CDR2 FVKESK. V was trimmed by 1 base and J by 1 base, leaving 8 bases between them. CDR3 amino acids: CASSQVGIAKNIQYF. In nucleotides, the CDR3 is TGTGCCAGCAGCCAAGTGGGGATTGCCAAAAACATTCAGTACTTC. Complete variable domain (other parts from reference TRBV14 and TRBJ2-4): EAGVTQFPSHSVIEKGQTVTLRCDPISGHDNLYWYRRVMGKEIKFLLHFVKESKQDESGMPNNRFLAERTGGTYSTLKVQPAELEDSGVYFCASSQVGIAKNIQYFGAGTRLSVL.

This chain uses TRBV11-2 with TRBJ2-3; 7 positions match TRBD1. The V gene's germline CDR1 is SGHAT and CDR2 FQNNGV. The CDR3 is made up of 14 amino acids. V trimming: 3 bases; J trimming: 3 bases; junction bases outside the gene matches: 3. CDR3 amino acids: CASSFDRATDTQYF. The CDR3 nucleotides are TGTGCCAGCAGCTTTGACAGGGCGACAGATACGCAGTATTTT.

This clonotype was observed at least ten times. V gene TRBV24-1 combines with J gene TRBJ2-3; weak D call: TRBD1 (6 bases). V was pared by 3 bases and J by 2 bases, with 11 bases between. Germline loops: CDR1 KGHDR, CDR2 SFDVKD. This CDR3 has 15 amino acids. The chain's CDR3 is CATSDNRDVTDTQYF. The CDR3 DNA is TGTGCCACCAGTGATAACAGGGATGTCACAGATACGCAGTATTTT.